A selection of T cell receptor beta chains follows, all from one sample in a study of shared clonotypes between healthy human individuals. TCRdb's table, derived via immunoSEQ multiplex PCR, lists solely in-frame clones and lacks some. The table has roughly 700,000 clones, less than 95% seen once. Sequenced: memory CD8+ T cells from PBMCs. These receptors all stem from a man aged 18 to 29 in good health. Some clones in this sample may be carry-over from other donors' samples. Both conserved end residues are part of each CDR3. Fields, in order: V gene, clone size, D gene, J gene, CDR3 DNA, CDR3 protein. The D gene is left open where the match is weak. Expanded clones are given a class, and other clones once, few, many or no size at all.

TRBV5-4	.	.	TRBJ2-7	TGTGCCAGCAGCCTCTACGGAGGGCAGCCGCTGAGGGAGCAGTACTTC	CASSLYGGQPLREQYF
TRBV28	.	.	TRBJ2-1	TGTGCCAGCAGTTTAGTTATCGGTGAGCAGTTCTTC	CASSLVIGEQFF
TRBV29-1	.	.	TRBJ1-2	TGCAGCGTTGAACGCTCCAGGCTGTATGGCTACACCTTC	CSVERSRLYGYTF
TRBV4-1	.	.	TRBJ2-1	TGCGCCAGCAGCCAAGTCCCCCAGGGCGGGCCCTACAATGAGCAGTTCTTC	CASSQVPQGGPYNEQFF
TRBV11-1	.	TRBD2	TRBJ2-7	TGTGCCAGCAGCCACCCCCTGCGGGAGTCCCCCTACGAGCAGTACTTC	CASSHPLRESPYEQYF
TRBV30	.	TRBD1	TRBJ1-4	TGTGCCTGGAGTGGAGTACCGGACAGGGGAGGTGAAAAACTGTTTTTT	CAWSGVPDRGGEKLFF
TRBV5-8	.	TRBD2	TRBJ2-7	TGTGCCAGCAGCTTGGACTTGTGGGGGACTAGCGGGACCTACGAGCAGTACTTC	CASSLDLWGTSGTYEQYF
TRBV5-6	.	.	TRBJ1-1	TGTGCCAGCAGCTTGGCCCCCAGATTGGAAGAAGCTTTCTTT	CASSLAPRLEEAFF
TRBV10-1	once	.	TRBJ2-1	TGCGCCAGCAGGAGGTTAGGTAGCGGACCCTCCTCCTACAATGAGCAGTTCTTC	CASRRLGSGPSSYNEQFF
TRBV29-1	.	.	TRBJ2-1	TGCAGCGTAGCTAGCGACTACAATGAGCAGTTCTTC	CSVASDYNEQFF
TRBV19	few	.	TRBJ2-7	TGTGCCAGTAGTATACCGGGACTGTTCTACGAGCAGTACTTC	CASSIPGLFYEQYF
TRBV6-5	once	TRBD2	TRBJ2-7	TGTGCCAGCAGTAGCGGACTAGGGCCCTTTTACGAGCAGTACTTC	CASSSGLGPFYEQYF
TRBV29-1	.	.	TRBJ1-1	TGCAGCGCTGTGGACAGCTTCATGAACACTGAAGCTTTCTTT	CSAVDSFMNTEAFF
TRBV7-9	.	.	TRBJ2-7	TGTGCCAGCAGCCCGACAGTCGCCTACGAGCAGTACTTC	CASSPTVAYEQYF
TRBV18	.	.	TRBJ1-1	TGTGCCAGCTCACCCCTGGACAGACCCATGAACACTGAAGCTTTCTTT	CASSPLDRPMNTEAFF
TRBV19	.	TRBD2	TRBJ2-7	TGTGCCAGTAGTCCAAGGACTAGCGGAGCCTACGAGCAGTACTTC	CASSPRTSGAYEQYF
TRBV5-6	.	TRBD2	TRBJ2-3	TGTGCCAGCAGCTTAGGTAGCGGGAGGCAGTATTTT	CASSLGSGRQYF
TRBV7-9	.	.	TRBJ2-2	TGTGCCAGCAGCCACCAACAGGTCCCCGGGGAGCTGTTTTTT	CASSHQQVPGELFF
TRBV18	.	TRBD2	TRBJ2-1	TGTGCCAGCTCACCGGGCCTAGCGGGAGGCGATGAGCAGTTCTTC	CASSPGLAGGDEQFF
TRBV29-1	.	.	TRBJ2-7	TGCAGCGTTGGAACGAGAGGAGCTTACGAGCAGTACTTC	CSVGTRGAYEQYF
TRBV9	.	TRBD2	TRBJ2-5	TGTGCCAGCAGCGCTAGCGGGAATTTACAAGAGACCCAGTACTTC	CASSASGNLQETQYF
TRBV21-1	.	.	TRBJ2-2	TGTGCCAGCACCTGGACAGCCGGGACTAGCGGGACCGTGAACACCGGGGAGCTGTTTTTT	CASTWTAGTSGTVNTGELFF
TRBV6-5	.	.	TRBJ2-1	TGTGCCAGCAGTTATAATGGTTACAATGAGCAGTTCTTC	CASSYNGYNEQFF
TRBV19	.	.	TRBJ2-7	TGTGCCAGTAGTATCCGTGAGGTATCCTACGAGCAGTACTTC	CASSIREVSYEQYF
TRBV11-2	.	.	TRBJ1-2	TGTGCCAGCAGCCCTGCCGGCAGGGGCCCTGCTAACTATGGCTACACCTTC	CASSPAGRGPANYGYTF
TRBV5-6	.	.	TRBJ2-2	TGTGCCAGCAGTCGGACTGAGAACACCGGGGAGCTGTTTTTT	CASSRTENTGELFF
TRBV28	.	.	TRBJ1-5	TGTGCCAACACGGAATTTAGAGGCAATCAGCCCCAGCATTTT	CANTEFRGNQPQHF
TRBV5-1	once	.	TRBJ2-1	TGCGCCAGCAGCTTGGGGCAGGAAGTGACTAGACCCTACAATGAGCAGTTCTTC	CASSLGQEVTRPYNEQFF
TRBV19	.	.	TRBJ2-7	TGTGCCAGTAGTAAAGTTGGTGCCGCCTACGAGCAGTACTTC	CASSKVGAAYEQYF
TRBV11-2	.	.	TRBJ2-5	TGTGCCAGCAGCTTAGGAGAGACCCAGTACTTC	CASSLGETQYF
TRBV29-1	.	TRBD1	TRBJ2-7	TGCAGCGTTGAGATGCCCCAGGGGGCCGAGCAGTACTTC	CSVEMPQGAEQYF
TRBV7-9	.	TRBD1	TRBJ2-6	TGTGCCAGCAGCTCGGACAGGGGGCTCTTTGGGGCCAACGTCCTGACTTTC	CASSSDRGLFGANVLTF
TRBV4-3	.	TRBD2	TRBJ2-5	TGCGCCAGCAGCCGGTTACTAGCGGGACAAGAGACCCAGTACTTC	CASSRLLAGQETQYF
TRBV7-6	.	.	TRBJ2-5	TGTGCCAGCAGCCAAGAGGGTGTGGGGGTAGGGAACCAAGAGACCCAGTACTTC	CASSQEGVGVGNQETQYF
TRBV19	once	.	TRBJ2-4	TGTGCCAGTGTCGCGGACTTAGCCAAAAACATTCAGTACTTC	CASVADLAKNIQYF
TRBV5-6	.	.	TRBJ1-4	TGTGCCAGCAGTTCCGGGCCCTCCCCTAAAAAACTGTTTTTT	CASSSGPSPKKLFF
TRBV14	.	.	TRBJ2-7	TGTGCCAGCAGCCTGGGCTATTCCTACGAGCAGTACTTC	CASSLGYSYEQYF
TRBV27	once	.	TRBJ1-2	TGTGCCAGCAGTTTATTTTCGGACAGTAACTATGGCTACACCTTC	CASSLFSDSNYGYTF
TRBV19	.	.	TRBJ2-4	TGTGCCAGTAGTCTCGCGGACGGATATAAAAACATTCAGTACTTC	CASSLADGYKNIQYF
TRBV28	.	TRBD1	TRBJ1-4	TGTGCCAGCAGGCTACAGGGGGCGTCTAATGAAAAACTGTTTTTT	CASRLQGASNEKLFF
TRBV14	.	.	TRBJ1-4	TGTGCCAGCAGCCAAGATAGGATGGGAAAACTGTTTTTT	CASSQDRMGKLFF
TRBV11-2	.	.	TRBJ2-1	TGTGCCAGCAGCGGAGAGGGGGTCTCCTACAATGAGCAGTTCTTC	CASSGEGVSYNEQFF
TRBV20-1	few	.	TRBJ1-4	TGCAGTGCTAGAGATGGGGATCTGTTTTTT	CSARDGDLFF
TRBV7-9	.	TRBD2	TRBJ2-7	TGTGCCAGCAGCCCTAGCGGGATCTCCTACGAGCAGTACTTC	CASSPSGISYEQYF
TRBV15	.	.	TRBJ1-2	TGTGCCACCAGCAGTCGGAGGGGATATGGCTACACCTTC	CATSSRRGYGYTF
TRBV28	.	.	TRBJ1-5	TGTGCCAGCAGTGCCCTGCTAGGGTCCCACAATCAGCCCCAGCATTTT	CASSALLGSHNQPQHF
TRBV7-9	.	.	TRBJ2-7	TGTGCCAGCAGCCCAACCGGCGAGGGATCCTACGAGCAGTACTTC	CASSPTGEGSYEQYF
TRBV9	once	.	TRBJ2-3	TGTGCCAGCTCGTCGGGGGGCGCAGATACGCAGTATTTT	CASSSGGADTQYF
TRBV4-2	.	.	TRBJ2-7	TGTGCCAGCAGCCAAGAGTCGGGGGGCTTCGGCTACGAGCAGTACTTC	CASSQESGGFGYEQYF
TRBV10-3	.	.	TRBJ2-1	TGTGCCATCAGTGAGGGGCAGGACAATGAGCAGTTCTTC	CAISEGQDNEQFF
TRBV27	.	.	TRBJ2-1	TGTGCCAGCACCAAGACAGGACTGTTGGACAATGAGCAGTTCTTC	CASTKTGLLDNEQFF
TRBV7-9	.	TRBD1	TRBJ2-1	TGTGCCAGCAGCTTAGCGATCCGGGACAGGGCCGACAATGAGCAGTTCTTC	CASSLAIRDRADNEQFF
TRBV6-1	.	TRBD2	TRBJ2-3	TGTGCCAGCAGAGCCGGGACTAGGGCCCCCAATACGCAGTATTTT	CASRAGTRAPNTQYF
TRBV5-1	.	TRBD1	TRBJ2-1	TGCGCCAGCCGACTATTTCGACGAGCGGGACAGGGGGCCTACAATGAGCAGTTCTTC	CASRLFRRAGQGAYNEQFF